Listed below are T cell receptor beta chains from one sample, sequenced in a study of beta chain features in type 1 diabetes. Produced via immunoSEQ multiplex PCR; TCRdb's table is partial and in-frame only. The profile shows fewer than 350,000 clones, about 8% of them singletons. Material: central memory CD4+ T cells from blood. These receptors all stem from a woman aged 18 to 35 in good health. Both conserved end residues are part of each CDR3. A D gene is named only where the DNA matches it firmly. The size entry is marked missing in some rows and otherwise reads once, few, many or a size class.

d_call	clone_size	v_call	j_call	cdr3_nt	cdr3_aa
TRBD2	NA	TRBV6-5	TRBJ2-3	TGTGCCAGCAGTCGGGGGGGCAAAGATACGCAGTATTTT	CASSRGGKDTQYF
NA	NA	TRBV4-2	TRBJ1-2	TGTGCCAGCAGCCTCCCGCCCGGAAAAGGGATGTATGGCTACACCTTC	CASSLPPGKGMYGYTF
TRBD1	NA	TRBV6-6	TRBJ2-2	TGTGCCAGCAGTGGGGGCGGACAGGGCCTCACCGGGGAGCTGTTTTTT	CASSGGGQGLTGELFF
NA	few	TRBV4-3	TRBJ2-3	TGCGCCAGCAGCCAATCGTCCGGGACTCCGCTGTATTTT	CASSQSSGTPLYF
NA	few	TRBV7-2	TRBJ2-5	TGTGCCAGCAGCTCCGGGAACTACCAAGAGACCCAGTACTTC	CASSSGNYQETQYF
NA	NA	TRBV9	TRBJ1-1	TGTGCCAGCAGCGTAGTCGGGGCGGGCGACACTGAAGCTTTCTTT	CASSVVGAGDTEAFF
TRBD1	few	TRBV6-6	TRBJ1-1	TGTGCCAGCCGAGGACAGGGGACCATGAACACTGAAGCTTTCTTT	CASRGQGTMNTEAFF
TRBD2	few	TRBV7-2	TRBJ2-1	TGTGCCAGCAGCTTAGATCTAGCGGGGCGGGGGCAGTTCTTC	CASSLDLAGRGQFF
NA	few	TRBV10-3	TRBJ1-4	TGTGCCATCTCGGGGTCTAATGAAAAACTGTTTTTT	CAISGSNEKLFF
NA	NA	TRBV5-1	TRBJ2-2	TGCGCCAGCAGCTCCTACCAGGAGAACACCGGGGAGCTGTTTTTT	CASSSYQENTGELFF
TRBD1	few	TRBV18	TRBJ1-5	TGTGCCAGCTCACCCGAGAGACTAGGGACAGTTTCCGATCAGCCCCAGCATTTT	CASSPERLGTVSDQPQHF
TRBD2	few	TRBV14	TRBJ2-1	TGTGCCAGCAGCCAAGGACTAGCGGGGACCAGGCGGGAGCAGTTCTTC	CASSQGLAGTRREQFF
TRBD1	NA	TRBV27	TRBJ2-7	TGTGCCAGCAGTCCCCGGGACAGGGGGACCAACGAGCAGTACTTC	CASSPRDRGTNEQYF
NA	few	TRBV27	TRBJ1-6	TGTGCCAGCAGTTCCCGGTCCTATAATTCACCCCTCCACTTT	CASSSRSYNSPLHF
TRBD1	NA	TRBV15	TRBJ1-1	TGTGCCGCCAGCAGTGACAGGGTGAACACTGAAGCTTTCTTT	CAASSDRVNTEAFF
TRBD1	NA	TRBV30	TRBJ1-5	TGTGCCTGGAGTGCACAGGGGGCTCGGCAGCCCCAGCATTTT	CAWSAQGARQPQHF
NA	few	TRBV19	TRBJ2-7	TGTGCCAGTAGTATTGCGTGGGGGCAGGACGAGCAGTACTTC	CASSIAWGQDEQYF
NA	many	TRBV4-3	TRBJ1-2	TGCGCCAGCAGCCAATTGGACAGCTATGGCTACACCTTC	CASSQLDSYGYTF
TRBD1	many	TRBV4-2	TRBJ1-4	TGTGCCAGCAGCCAGGCCGGGACAGCAACTAATGAAAAACTGTTTTTT	CASSQAGTATNEKLFF
NA	many	TRBV2	TRBJ2-5	TGTGCCAGCCTGTTTGCGGAACTTCAAGAGACCCAGTACTTC	CASLFAELQETQYF
NA	few	TRBV25-1	TRBJ2-4	TGTGCCAGCAGTGAATATGAGGGGTTAAGGGCCAAAAACATTCAGTACTTC	CASSEYEGLRAKNIQYF
TRBD2	NA	TRBV5-6	TRBJ2-3	TGTGCCAGCAGCTGGAACCCTAGCGGGGCCACAGATACGCAGTATTTT	CASSWNPSGATDTQYF
NA	few	TRBV29-1	TRBJ1-2	TGCAGCGTTGTGGGTTTGTACAGCTATGGCTACACCTTC	CSVVGLYSYGYTF
NA	few	TRBV9	TRBJ1-1	TGTGCCAGCAGCGTAGGTTTGGGCGTAGGGAAGAACACTGAAGCTTTCTTT	CASSVGLGVGKNTEAFF
NA	few	TRBV7-8	TRBJ2-5	TGTGCCAGCAGCTCCCCGAAGATGGGGGTAGAGACCCAGTACTTC	CASSSPKMGVETQYF
NA	few	TRBV7-3	TRBJ2-1	TGTGCCAGCAGCCAAAGCGTTAGCTCCTACAATGAGCAGTTCTTC	CASSQSVSSYNEQFF
NA	NA	TRBV29-1	TRBJ2-5	TGCAGCGTTGCCGCGATGGGAGAGACCCAGTACTTC	CSVAAMGETQYF
TRBD1	few	TRBV28	TRBJ1-4	TGTGCCAGCAGTTTCCATCCGGGACAGCTTAATGAAAAACTGTTTTTT	CASSFHPGQLNEKLFF
NA	few	TRBV21-1	TRBJ1-2	TGTGCCAGCAGCAAAGAGGGACAGGACTATGGCTACACCTTC	CASSKEGQDYGYTF
TRBD2	few	TRBV13	TRBJ2-1	TGTGCCAGCAGCTTAGGAACTTCTAGCGGGGGGCCCGACAATGAGCAGTTCTTC	CASSLGTSSGGPDNEQFF
TRBD2	few	TRBV9	TRBJ2-3	TGTGCCAGCAAGAAGCGGGGGGCTAGCACAGATACGCAGTATTTT	CASKKRGASTDTQYF
NA	few	TRBV5-4	TRBJ2-1	TGTGCCAGCAGTTCTTATGGTAGGGACAATGAGCAGTTCTTC	CASSSYGRDNEQFF
TRBD1	few	TRBV27	TRBJ2-5	TGTGCCAGCAGTTTCACAGGGGGGCTAGGAGAGACCCAGTACTTC	CASSFTGGLGETQYF
TRBD2	many	TRBV30	TRBJ2-1	TGTGCGTTGACCCTTAGCGGGAGGGCTGGGATCTTC	CALTLSGRAGIF
NA	NA	TRBV5-1	TRBJ2-1	TGCGCCAGCAGCTTTGAATGGACAACTGAGCAGTTCTTC	CASSFEWTTEQFF
NA	few	TRBV5-1	TRBJ2-5	TGCGCCAGCAGGGTTGGGGCCCAAGAGACCCAGTACTTC	CASRVGAQETQYF
NA	few	TRBV11-2	TRBJ2-3	TGTGCCAGCAGCTTAGCTACAGGGAGATCAGATACGCAGTATTTT	CASSLATGRSDTQYF
NA	NA	TRBV28	TRBJ1-5	TGTGCCAGCAGCCGATATACAGGGAAGGATCAGCCCCAGCATTTT	CASSRYTGKDQPQHF
TRBD1	NA	TRBV5-1	TRBJ2-1	TGCGCCAGCAGCCCCAGCAGCGGGGACAGGGGATACAATGAGCAGTTCTTC	CASSPSSGDRGYNEQFF
TRBD2	few	TRBV15	TRBJ2-3	TGTGCCACCAGCAGAGGCCCAAAACCGGGACTAACCCCGGATACGCAGTATTTT	CATSRGPKPGLTPDTQYF
TRBD1	few	TRBV19	TRBJ1-1	TGTGCCAGTAGTGCAGACAGGGTCGCGCTGGAAGCTTTCTTT	CASSADRVALEAFF
TRBD1	NA	TRBV7-6	TRBJ1-1	TGTGCCAGCAGCTTAGGGACAGGGGCCGACACTGAAGCTTTCTTT	CASSLGTGADTEAFF